These 32 T cell receptor beta chains share one sample of origin, sequenced in a study of technical replicates of blood from several donors. Profiling relied on immunoSEQ multiplex PCR, and the TCRdb table lists in-frame clones only, not all of them. This repertoire shows about 84,000 clones, about 90% found once; its top ten account for about 0.26%. Sequencing used T cells isolated from PBMCs. These receptors were obtained from a human donor in good health.

The rearrangement joins TRBV6-1 to TRBJ1-1, with a tentative D call TRBD1 (6 bases). Germline loops: CDR1 MNHNS, CDR2 SASEGT. V dropped 5 bases and J dropped 1 base, with 14 bases sitting between them. This CDR3 region has 15 residues. DNA for the CDR3: TGTGCCAGCAGTTTTCGGACAGCAGGGAACACTGAAGCTTTCTTT. Translation: CASSFRTAGNTEAFF.

DNA of the CDR3: TGCAGCGTTGTCTATCTAACAGAGAACACTGAAGCTTTCTTT. It encodes CSVVYLTENTEAFF. This sequence joins TRBV29-1 and TRBJ1-1, with D hard to call. The germline V and J ends were trimmed by 4 bases and 1 base, with 13 bases remaining between them. Germline V lookup: CDR1 SQVTM, CDR2 ANQGSEA. This CDR3 has 14 amino acids.

The chain carries TRBV11-3 and TRBJ2-7; 9 bases are a match to TRBD1. The CDR3 runs 15 residues. The J segment lost 2 bases and the V segment lost 2 bases, leaving 4 bases of the junction unmatched. Germline V gene data show CDR1 as SGHNT and CDR2 as YENEEA. The CDR3 DNA sequence: TGTGCCAGCAGCTTAATGGGACAGGGCCCCTACGAGCAGTACTTC. Protein product: CASSLMGQGPYEQYF.

The chain employs TRBV6-1 and TRBJ2-6, with D unresolved. The CDR3 runs 12 residues. Trimming stripped 10 bases from V and 1 base from J, with 5 bases between. Germline V gives CDR1 MNHNS, CDR2 SASEGT. CDR3 sequence (DNA): TGTGCCACCCATTCTGGGGCCAACGTCCTGACTTTC. It specifies CATHSGANVLTF.

Only one count was recorded for this clone. V is TRBV28 and J is TRBJ1-2; TRBD1 agrees at 7 bases. Trimming removed 6 bases from V and 8 bases from J; junction bases left unmatched: 15. This CDR3 has 15 amino acids. The germline CDR1 and CDR2 sequences are MDHEN and SYDVKM. DNA of the CDR3: TGTGCCAGCAGCCCTATAGACCGGGACAGTCCGGGCTACACCTTC. Translating gives CASSPIDRDSPGYTF.

The rearrangement links TRBV9 to TRBJ1-4; D is ambiguous. V gave up 0 bases and J gave up 8 bases, with 17 bases separating them. The CDR3 covers 16 residues. The germline V gene has CDR1 SGDLS and CDR2 YYNGEE. CDR3 residues: CASSVATPGVGEKLFF. The CDR3 DNA follows: TGTGCCAGCAGCGTAGCTACCCCCGGGGTCGGGGAAAAACTGTTTTTT.

The rearrangement uses TRBV7-3 and TRBJ1-1; 9 bases align to TRBD1. Germline values: CDR1 SGHTA, CDR2 FQGTGA. This CDR3 is built from 14 residues. Unmatched junction bases numbered 7, after V lost 5 bases and J lost 6 bases. Here the CDR3 reads CASSPGQGGSEAFF. The DNA for the CDR3 is TGTGCCAGCAGCCCGGGACAGGGAGGCTCTGAAGCTTTCTTT.

V gene TRBV5-4 combines with J gene TRBJ1-2; D not resolved. Trimming took 4 bases from V and 0 from J, leaving 16 bases between them. Germline CDR1 reads SGHNT; CDR2 reads YYREEE (reference sequence). This CDR3 spans 16 amino acids. The CDR3 DNA reads as TGTGCCAGCAGCCGACCGGGAGGACCGGCTAACTATGGCTACACCTTC. This gives the protein CASSRPGGPANYGYTF.

This clone was counted a single time. The chain employs TRBV6-1 and TRBJ2-7; tentatively, D is TRBD1 (5 bases). CDR3 length: 13 amino acids. CDR1 and CDR2 from the germline V gene are MNHNS and SASEGT. V was cut by 6 bases and J by 2 bases, with 11 bases left in between. The CDR3 coding sequence is TGTGCCAGCAGGGCGGACATACCCTACGAGCAGTACTTC. Protein sequence: CASRADIPYEQYF.

A word on this clone: An end of the junction differs from the germline gene, which may be a read error. V is TRBV4-1 and J is TRBJ1-3, with a weak D call TRBD1 (5 bases). The CDR3 sequence is 15 residues long. Germline lookup yields CDR1 MGHRA and CDR2 YSYEKL. CDR3 region: CASSQDKGQGKTIYF. The CDR3 coding sequence is TGCGCCAGCAGCCAAGACAAGGGGCAGGGAAAAACCATATATTTT.

The chain uses TRBV7-3 and TRBJ1-1; D perhaps matches TRBD1 (5 bases). The CDR3 extends over 13 amino acids. Per germline, CDR1 SGHTA and CDR2 FQGTGA. The V end lost 2 bases, the J end lost 10 bases, and 14 bases lay between the germline ends. This chain's CDR3 is CASSLEFQGAAFF. CDR3 nucleotides: TGTGCCAGCAGCTTAGAGTTCCAGGGCGCAGCTTTCTTT.

The genes are TRBV25-1 and TRBJ2-5, with D perhaps matching TRBD1 (5 bases). Deletions cut 3 bases from V and 5 bases from J, with 13 bases between. There are 14 residues in the CDR3. CDR1 and CDR2 (germline): MGHDK, SYGVNS. This CDR3 reads CASSDGAAGETQYF. The CDR3, as DNA: TGTGCCAGCAGTGATGGGGCGGCAGGGGAGACCCAGTACTTC.

This chain links TRBV10-3 with TRBJ2-1; the match to TRBD2 covers 11 bases. With V trimmed by 0 bases and J by 8 bases, 6 bases remained unmatched. The CDR3 is 16 amino acids. From germline, CDR1 is ENHRY and CDR2 SYGVKD. The CDR3, as DNA: TGTGCCATCAGTGAGTCGACTAGCGGGATGGTTGATGAGCAGTTCTTC. Residues: CAISESTSGMVDEQFF.

The gene calls are TRBV6-5 and TRBJ1-3; D gene unclear. The CDR3 spans 12 residues. Between the trimmed V and J ends, which lost 8 bases and 4 bases, there was a span of 9 bases. Germline CDR1 MNHEY, CDR2 SVGAGI. The CDR3, as DNA: TGTGCCAGCGGTAGTGAGGGAAACACCATATATTTT. This gives the protein CASGSEGNTIYF.

The chain couples TRBV7-2 to TRBJ2-7; D not certain. V was pared by 3 bases and J by 3 bases, with 9 bases between. CDR1 and CDR2 from the germline V gene are SGHTA and FQGNSA. The CDR3 is 13 amino acids. The CDR3 nucleotides are TGTGCCAGCAGCTTGTCTAGGTACTACGAGCAGTACTTC. As protein: CASSLSRYYEQYF.

The chain links TRBV9 to TRBJ2-3, with 10 bases that match TRBD1. V lost 0 bases, J lost 6 bases, and 10 bases stayed unmatched. Germline CDR1 reads SGDLS; CDR2 reads YYNGEE. The CDR3 spans 17 residues. CDR3 sequence reads: CASSVGVMDRGGDTQYF. As DNA, the CDR3 is TGTGCCAGCAGCGTAGGCGTAATGGACAGGGGGGGCGATACGCAGTATTTT.

The chain employs TRBV5-8 and TRBJ1-1; D is possibly TRBD1 (6 bases). Germline CDR1 SGHTS, CDR2 YDEGEE. Trimming removed 5 bases from V and 5 bases from J, with 22 bases in between. CDR3 length: 16 amino acids. This CDR3 is CASSMSLTGLRTEAFF. The CDR3 region has the DNA TGTGCCAGCAGTATGTCCCTTACAGGGTTGAGGACTGAAGCTTTCTTT.

The CDR3 DNA sequence: TGCGCCAGCAGCTTGGTGATGACAGGGGGAAACAATGAGCAGTTCTTC. Translated: CASSLVMTGGNNEQFF. V usage is TRBV5-1 and J usage is TRBJ2-1, with 9 bases matching TRBD1. The CDR3 consists of 16 residues. With 0 bases clipped from V and 5 bases from J, the junction kept 6 bases outside the gene matches. CDR1 and CDR2 (germline): SGHRS, YFSETQ.

The chain carries TRBV5-1 and TRBJ2-7; 9 bases are shared with TRBD1. The V gene's germline CDR1 is SGHRS and CDR2 YFSETQ. The CDR3 has 17 residues. Trimming removed 0 bases from V and 3 bases from J; junction bases left unmatched: 10. CDR3 protein: CASSLALSGTGNYEQYF. The CDR3 DNA reads TGCGCCAGCAGCTTGGCACTCTCCGGGACAGGGAACTACGAGCAGTACTTC.

The chain recombines TRBV5-1 with TRBJ2-1; TRBD2 matches 9 bases. Trimming cost V 7 bases and J 1 base; bases outside gene matches: 6. The CDR3 loop spans 15 amino acids. Germline V lookup: CDR1 SGHRS, CDR2 YFSETQ. CDR3 in amino acids: CASVTLAGSYNEQFF. In DNA, the CDR3 is TGCGCCAGCGTTACCCTAGCGGGATCCTACAATGAGCAGTTCTTC.

The V and J genes are TRBV2 and TRBJ2-7; TRBD1 matches 9 bases. CDR1 and CDR2 (germline): SNHLY, FYNNEI. This CDR3 spans 16 amino acids. V shed 7 bases and J 4 bases; nucleotides not matched to a gene: 14. The CDR3 coding sequence is TGTGCCAGCACCCCTACCGGGACAGGGACTTGGTACGAGCAGTACTTC. This sequence encodes CASTPTGTGTWYEQYF.

This CDR3 is CASTRGGSSYEQYF. CDR3 in DNA: TGTGCCAGCACCCGCGGTGGGTCCTCCTACGAGCAGTACTTC. V gene TRBV6-5 combines with J gene TRBJ2-7; D is unclear. The CDR3 has 14 amino acids. Germline V lookup: CDR1 MNHEY, CDR2 SVGAGI. The V end was cut by 7 bases, the J end by 0 bases, with 13 bases between.

This clone was detected only once. CDR3 loop: CASNSGGEETQYF. The DNA of the CDR3 is TGTGCCAGCAACAGCGGGGGGGAAGAGACCCAGTACTTC. The rearrangement uses TRBV9 and TRBJ2-5; 10 bases match TRBD2. The J segment lost 3 bases and the V segment lost 6 bases, leaving 2 bases of the junction unmatched. The CDR3 loop spans 13 amino acids. Germline CDR1 SGDLS, CDR2 YYNGEE.

The chain has TRBV11-3 and TRBJ1-1; the D is unclear. This CDR3 contains 14 residues. V shed 0 bases and J shed 2 bases, with 7 bases lying between them. From germline, CDR1 is SGHNT and CDR2 YENEEA. CDR3 sequence reads: CASSLELPNTEAFF. The CDR3 nucleotides read TGTGCCAGCAGCTTAGAACTGCCAAACACTGAAGCTTTCTTT.

The rearrangement uses TRBV5-4 and TRBJ2-5; perhaps TRBD1 as D (6 bases). The CDR3 extends over 14 amino acids. CDR1 and CDR2 (germline): SGHNT, YYREEE (reference sequence). V was cut by 4 bases and J by 5 bases, with 15 bases left in between. In DNA, the CDR3 is TGTGCCAGCAGCCAGGGGCTCGAGGTGGAGACCCAGTACTTC. As protein: CASSQGLEVETQYF. Full variable domain (missing parts from reference TRBV5-4 and TRBJ2-5): ETGVTQSPTHLIKTRGQQVTLRCSSQSGHNTVSWYQQALGQGPQFIFQYYREEENGRGNFPPRFSGLQFPNYSSELNVNALELDDSALYLCASSQGLEVETQYFGPGTRLLVL.

J is TRBJ2-7 and V is TRBV5-6; a weak D match, TRBD2 (6 bases). CDR1 is SGHDT and CDR2 is YYEEEE in the germline V gene. Trimming removed 6 bases from V and 5 bases from J, with 21 bases in between. This CDR3 contains 15 residues. CDR3 in amino acids: CASIGGTDRRDEQYF. The DNA for the CDR3 is TGTGCCAGCATAGGAGGGACCGACCGCCGCGACGAGCAGTACTTC.

V is TRBV4-1 and J is TRBJ2-3, with 11 positions matching TRBD2. V shed 1 base, J shed 3 bases, and the junction held 9 bases outside the gene matches. CDR3 length equals 18 residues. In germline, CDR1 is MGHRA, CDR2 YSYEKL. CDR3 in amino acids: CASSQGWLASGRTDTQYF. The CDR3 DNA sequence: TGCGCCAGCAGCCAAGGTTGGTTGGCTAGCGGGAGGACAGATACGCAGTATTTT.

CDR3 amino acids: CASSETGGYNEQFF. CDR3 nucleotides: TGTGCCAGCAGTGAAACGGGAGGTTATAATGAGCAGTTCTTC. The chain uses TRBV2 and TRBJ2-1; 7 positions match TRBD2. Trimming at V came to 2 bases and at J to 7 bases, leaving 5 bases not matched to a gene. Germline V CDR1 and CDR2: SNHLY, FYNNEI. This CDR3 comprises 14 residues.

The rearrangement uses TRBV23-1 and TRBJ2-7; no reliable D call. TRBV23-1 falls under the ORF class, with uncertain function. Trimming pared 5 bases from V and 2 bases from J, leaving 16 bases between. The CDR3 is made up of 15 amino acids. CDR3 nucleotides: TGCGCCAGCAGTGTCCGTCCGGGTCCCACCTACGAGCAGTACTTC. As protein: CASSVRPGPTYEQYF.

This clone occurred once. V and J are TRBV5-1 and TRBJ1-2, with 9 bases lining up with TRBD1. V trimming: 6 bases; J trimming: 5 bases; junction bases outside the gene matches: 8. CDR1 is SGHRS and CDR2 is YFSETQ in the germline V gene. The length of the CDR3 is 14 residues. The CDR3 sequence: CASTRTGEGYGYTF. The CDR3 coding sequence is TGCGCCAGCACTCGGACAGGGGAGGGATATGGCTACACCTTC.

The chain couples TRBV11-2 to TRBJ1-1, with a weak D call TRBD1 (6 bases). V shed 4 bases and J shed 11 bases, with 11 bases lying between them. The CDR3 loop spans 11 amino acids. Germline V gives CDR1 SGHAT, CDR2 FQNNGV. The CDR3 nucleotides are TGTGCCAGCAGCTCCACAGGGCTGGCTTTCTTT. Residues: CASSSTGLAFF.

The rearrangement joins TRBV4-1 to TRBJ2-4, with 7 bases aligning to TRBD2. V lost 1 base to trimming and J lost 0 bases; unmatched junction nucleotides: 9. This CDR3 is built from 18 residues. Germline V gene sequence: CDR1 MGHRA, CDR2 YSYEKL. The CDR3 spells CASSQVHASGSAKNIQYF. CDR3 DNA sequence: TGCGCCAGCAGCCAAGTCCACGCTAGCGGCTCAGCCAAAAACATTCAGTACTTC.